This TCR beta chain was observed in a study of CD8 T cells in ankylosing spondylitis. Study results and limitations: Both synovial fluid and blood in reactive arthritis had previously been reported to carry some motif variants. Enrichment of disease-linked clones was reportedly significant in matched ankylosing spondylitis synovial fluid.

Note on this clonotype: Its antigen is not identified.

Construction of TCR beta libraries was performed using quantitative 5'-RACE with molecular barcodes. TCRdb fed the 5' RACE reads into MiXCR, producing one record per CDR3 protein. This table has under 150,000 distinct CDR3 sequences, around 10% appearing once. The CDR3 covers 12 residues. CDR1 is SNHLY and CDR2 is FYNNEI in the germline V gene. Source material: blood, either unsorted or a sorted T cell fraction (not recorded which). The TCR sequence derives from a female donor with ankylosing spondylitis or in good health (not recorded which). The rearrangement uses TRBV2 and TRBJ2-7; no clear D. As DNA, the CDR3 is TGTGCGCCTAAGCTTAGGGCAGCCGAGCAGTACTTC. It yields the protein CAPKLRAAEQYF.